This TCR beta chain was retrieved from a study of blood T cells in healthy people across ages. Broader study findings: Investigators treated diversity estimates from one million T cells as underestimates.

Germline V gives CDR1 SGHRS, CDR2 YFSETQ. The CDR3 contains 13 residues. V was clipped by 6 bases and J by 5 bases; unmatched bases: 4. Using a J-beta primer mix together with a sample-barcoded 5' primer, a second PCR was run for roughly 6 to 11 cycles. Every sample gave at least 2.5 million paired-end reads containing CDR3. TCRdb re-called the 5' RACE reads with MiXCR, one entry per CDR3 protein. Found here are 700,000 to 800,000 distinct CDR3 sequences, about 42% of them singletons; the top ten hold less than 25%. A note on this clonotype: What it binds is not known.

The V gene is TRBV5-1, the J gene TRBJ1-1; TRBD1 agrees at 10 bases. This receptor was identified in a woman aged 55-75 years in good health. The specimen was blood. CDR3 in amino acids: CASTGQGGTEAFF. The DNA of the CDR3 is TGCGCCAGCACAGGACAGGGGGGTACTGAAGCTTTCTTT.